The 25 T cell receptor beta chains in this list originate from one sample, sequenced in a study of T cell changes during pregnancy in multiple sclerosis (dated by TCRdb to between 2017 and 2020). Library construction relied on the immunoSEQ multiplex PCR assay. Held by TCRdb, this immuneACCESS table contains in-frame sequences only and omits some clones. Under half of the omission traces to an unresolved V gene where checked; the cause of the rest is unknown. The sample table shows over 30,000 clones, and approximately 90% are seen once. 3% to 4.5% of the sample belongs to the ten largest clones. Here the sequenced sample was CD8+ T cells from peripheral blood mononuclear cells, taken in the third trimester of pregnancy. The receptors here all came from a female donor with multiple sclerosis, enrolled in a pregnancy study.

V gene TRBV6-5 combines with J gene TRBJ2-7; 9 bases align to TRBD1. Per the germline V gene, CDR1 is MNHEY and CDR2 is SVGAGI. The CDR3 is 14 residues long. V trimming: 2 bases; J trimming: 7 bases; junction bases outside the gene matches: 6. For the CDR3, the DNA is TGTGCCAGCAGTTACGCACAGGGGGCTATGGAGCAGTACTTC. Amino acids: CASSYAQGAMEQYF.

In its sample, this clone was seen once. The CDR3: CSAHTGGGFSGYTF. CDR3 bases: TGCAGCGCCCACACGGGGGGGGGATTCTCGGGCTACACCTTC. This sequence joins TRBV29-1 and TRBJ1-2; D is possibly TRBD1 (5 bases). CDR1 is SQVTM and CDR2 is ANQGSEA in the germline V gene. Trimming removed 7 bases from V and 8 bases from J, with 23 bases in between. This CDR3 comprises 14 residues.

V and J are TRBV27 and TRBJ1-2; TRBD1 agrees at 7 bases. Unmatched junction bases numbered 5, after V lost 4 bases and J lost 3 bases. CDR1 is MNHEY and CDR2 is SMNVEV in the germline V gene (reference sequence). This CDR3 is 14 amino acids long. The CDR3 region is CASSSLGGDYGYTF. The CDR3 bases are TGTGCCAGCAGTTCCCTAGGGGGCGACTATGGCTACACCTTC.

The rearrangement links TRBV7-9 to TRBJ1-1; 8 bases map to TRBD1. The CDR3 runs 14 residues. Germline V CDR1 and CDR2: SEHNR, FQNEAQ (reference sequence). V gave up 4 bases and J gave up 4 bases; unmatched junction bases: 5. This CDR3 is CASSYLTGGTEAFF. CDR3 in DNA: TGTGCCAGCAGCTACTTAACAGGGGGCACTGAAGCTTTCTTT.

J is TRBJ1-2 and V is TRBV11-2, with 10 bases identical to TRBD1. The CDR3 has 15 residues. V lost 2 bases, J lost 8 bases, and 8 bases stayed unmatched. Germline assignment: CDR1 SGHAT and CDR2 FQNNGV. This chain's CDR3 is CASSLPGQGIRGYTF. The DNA for the CDR3 is TGTGCCAGCAGCTTACCGGGACAGGGGATTCGGGGCTACACCTTC.

The genes are TRBV4-2 and TRBJ1-2; D gene unclear. The CDR3 extends over 13 amino acids. The germline V gene has CDR1 LGHNA and CDR2 YNFKEQ. V lost 6 bases to trimming and J lost 7 bases, with 15 bases between them. For the CDR3, the DNA is TGTGCCAGCAGACCCGACACTGCAGTTGGCTACACCTTC. It yields the protein CASRPDTAVGYTF.

The count of this clone is one. The DNA of the CDR3 is TGTGCCAGCAGCCGTTGGGCAAGCAATCAGCCCCAGCATTTT. Translation: CASSRWASNQPQHF. The chain carries TRBV13 and TRBJ1-5; D call uncertain. Between the trimmed V and J ends, which lost 5 bases and 1 base, there was a span of 9 bases. The CDR3 totals 14 residues. Germline V gene data show CDR1 as PRHDT and CDR2 as FYEKMQ (reference sequence).

This clone was seen once. The CDR3: CASSLSVVGETQYF. The DNA for the CDR3 is TGTGCCAGCAGCTTAAGCGTAGTAGGAGAGACCCAGTACTTC. This rearrangement joins TRBV7-2 to TRBJ2-5, with D uncertain. The V and J ends lost 2 bases and 4 bases respectively, with 11 bases between them. CDR3 length equals 14 residues. Germline assignment: CDR1 SGHTA and CDR2 FQGNSA.

This clone is medium-sized by share. J is TRBJ2-3 and V is TRBV6-4; possibly TRBD2 for D (6 bases). Germline assignment: CDR1 MRHNA and CDR2 SNTAGT. Trimming cost V 6 bases and J 5 bases, with 15 bases left between them. The CDR3 runs to 14 residues. CDR3 residues: CASSKDSEGDTQYF. CDR3 nucleotide sequence: TGTGCCAGCAGCAAAGACTCGGAGGGAGATACGCAGTATTTT.

This clone was counted between two and nine times. The chain employs TRBV4-2 and TRBJ1-3, with 7 bases matching TRBD1. Losses at the gene ends were 5 bases for V and 4 bases for J; bases not matched to a gene: 14. The germline V gene has CDR1 LGHNA and CDR2 YNFKEQ. The CDR3 covers 17 residues. In DNA form, the CDR3 reads TGTGCCAGCAGCTCCCACGAGGGGGCTGGGTGGGGAAACACCATATATTTT. Translating gives CASSSHEGAGWGNTIYF.

The chain employs TRBV7-9 and TRBJ2-4; D perhaps matches TRBD2 (5 bases). This CDR3 has 15 residues. Germline CDR1 reads SEHNR; CDR2 reads FQNEAQ (reference sequence). V was shortened by 1 base and J by 9 bases, with 16 bases between the two germline ends. CDR3 in amino acids: CASSLGGLGEGIQYF. DNA for the CDR3: TGTGCCAGCAGCTTAGGCGGACTGGGCGAAGGCATTCAGTACTTC.

This sequence joins TRBV4-1 and TRBJ2-5; D may be TRBD1 (5 bases). CDR3 length equals 15 residues. The germline V gene encodes CDR1 MGHRA and CDR2 YSYEKL. Trimming removed 0 bases at V and 4 bases at J, with 12 bases between. CDR3 DNA sequence: TGCGCCAGCAGCCAAGATCTTTGGACATCAGAGACCCAGTACTTC. It encodes CASSQDLWTSETQYF.

V is TRBV7-9 and J is TRBJ1-1; weak D call: TRBD1 (6 bases). The V end lost 3 bases, the J end lost 1 base, and 9 bases lay between the germline ends. CDR1 is SEHNR and CDR2 is FQNEAQ in the germline V gene (reference sequence). The CDR3 has 14 amino acids. Here the CDR3 reads CASSLGAANTEAFF. Here the CDR3 DNA reads TGTGCCAGCAGCTTGGGGGCAGCGAACACTGAAGCTTTCTTT.

The chain recombines TRBV5-6 with TRBJ1-1, with D maybe TRBD1 (5 bases). V lost 0 bases to trimming and J lost 6 bases, with 9 bases between them. Germline V lookup: CDR1 SGHDT, CDR2 YYEEEE. This CDR3 has 13 residues. The CDR3 DNA sequence: TGTGCCAGCAGCTTGGGGGCGGGGCCTGAAGCTTTCTTT. It yields the protein CASSLGAGPEAFF.

The chain is built from TRBV7-2 and TRBJ2-2, with TRBD2 matching over 10 bases. Unmatched junction bases numbered 7, after V lost 2 bases and J lost 1 base. The CDR3 is 18 residues long. Germline V gene sequence: CDR1 SGHTA, CDR2 FQGNSA. The CDR3 DNA reads TGTGCCAGCAGCTTACCAGTAGCGGGGGGATTGAACACCGGGGAGCTGTTTTTT. The encoded protein is CASSLPVAGGLNTGELFF. The whole variable domain, filled in from reference TRBV7-2 and TRBJ2-2, reads GAGVSQSPSNKVTEKGKDVELRCDPISGHTALYWYRQSLGQGLEFLIYFQGNSAPDKSGLPSDRFSAERTGGSVSTLTIQRTQQEDSAVYLCASSLPVAGGLNTGELFFGEGSRLTVL.

CDR3 region: CASSSGQGPYEQYF. Here the CDR3 DNA reads TGTGCCAGCAGCTCGGGACAGGGGCCTTACGAGCAGTACTTC. The chain employs TRBV7-2 and TRBJ2-7; TRBD1 agrees at 10 bases. The CDR3 extends over 14 amino acids. V lost 4 bases to trimming and J lost 4 bases; unmatched junction nucleotides: 4. CDR1 and CDR2 from the germline V gene are SGHTA and FQGNSA.

The V gene is TRBV25-1, the J gene TRBJ1-2; 9 nucleotides line up with TRBD1. Germline CDR1 MGHDK, CDR2 SYGVNS. The junction had 3 bases not matched to a gene; V was cut back by 6 bases and J by 4 bases. This CDR3 is built from 13 residues. The CDR3 region has the DNA TGTGCCAGCAGGGGGGACAGGGTCTATGGCTACACCTTC. Amino acids: CASRGDRVYGYTF.

The rearrangement joins TRBV2 to TRBJ1-1; D is perhaps TRBD1 (6 bases). The germline V gene encodes CDR1 SNHLY and CDR2 FYNNEI. V was cut by 11 bases and J by 7 bases, with 17 bases left in between. The CDR3 loop spans 12 amino acids. Written as DNA, the CDR3 is TGTGCCCAGCACGGGGGGCTGGGTGAAGCTTTCTTT. Residues: CAQHGGLGEAFF.

The gene calls are TRBV27 and TRBJ1-6; D not resolved. V dropped 1 base and J dropped 11 bases, with 15 bases sitting between them. This CDR3 is built from 15 residues. Germline V gene lookup returns CDR1 MNHEY and CDR2 SMNVEV (reference sequence). This chain's CDR3 is CASSLYSSSSPPLHF. The CDR3 DNA reads TGTGCCAGCAGTTTATACAGTTCCAGCTCCCCACCCCTCCACTTT.

The CDR3, as DNA: TGCGCCAGCAGCTTAGCGGGGGCTACCTACGAGCAGTACTTC. It translates to CASSLAGATYEQYF. The genes are TRBV4-3 and TRBJ2-7; 9 bases line up with TRBD2. J was trimmed by 2 bases and V by 5 bases; bases with no gene match: 4. Germline CDR1 LGHNA, CDR2 YSLEER. The CDR3 spans 14 residues.

The V call is TRBV4-3, the J call TRBJ2-7; 7 bases fit TRBD1. CDR3 length: 17 amino acids. V was clipped by 0 bases and J by 4 bases; unmatched bases: 12. Germline V gene sequence: CDR1 LGHNA, CDR2 YSLEER. The CDR3 DNA is TGCGCCAGCAGCCAAGAACCTCTCGACACAGGGGAGTACGAGCAGTACTTC. As protein: CASSQEPLDTGEYEQYF.

The chain links TRBV4-1 to TRBJ1-1; TRBD1 matches at 7 bases. Germline loops: CDR1 MGHRA, CDR2 YSYEKL. Trimming at V came to 4 bases and at J to 4 bases, leaving 9 bases not matched to a gene. CDR3 length equals 15 residues. This CDR3 is CASSPLPGQITEAFF. Written as DNA, the CDR3 is TGCGCCAGCAGCCCCTTGCCGGGACAGATCACTGAAGCTTTCTTT.

This clone was recorded once. V usage is TRBV11-1 and J usage is TRBJ1-3; D remains ambiguous. CDR3 size: 13 residues. Germline V lookup: CDR1 SGHAT, CDR2 FQDESV (reference sequence). V lost 3 bases, J lost 4 bases, and 7 bases lay in between. CDR3 sequence reads: CASSFDGGNTIYF. CDR3 bases: TGTGCCAGCAGCTTCGACGGGGGAAACACCATATATTTT. The whole variable domain, filled in from reference TRBV11-1 and TRBJ1-3, reads EAEVAQSPRYKITEKSQAVAFWCDPISGHATLYWYRQILGQGPELLVQFQDESVVDDSQLPKDRFSAERLKGVDSTLKIQPAELGDSAMYLCASSFDGGNTIYFGEGSWLTVV.

Here the CDR3 reads CASSDYHLEAFF. CDR3 DNA sequence: TGTGCCAGCAGTGACTACCACCTTGAAGCTTTCTTT. V and J are TRBV6-1 and TRBJ1-1; no clear D. The V end was cut by 3 bases, the J end by 7 bases, with 9 bases between. Germline values: CDR1 MNHNS, CDR2 SASEGT. CDR3 length: 12 amino acids.

The sample holds a few counts of this clone. This sequence joins TRBV6-4 and TRBJ2-3, with 8 bases fitting TRBD2. CDR1 and CDR2 (germline): MRHNA, SNTAGT. V shed 5 bases and J 4 bases; nucleotides not matched to a gene: 11. The CDR3 sequence is 16 residues long. The CDR3 sequence is CASSQSSSGVPDTQYF. CDR3 bases: TGTGCCAGCAGTCAATCTAGTAGCGGGGTACCAGATACGCAGTATTTT.